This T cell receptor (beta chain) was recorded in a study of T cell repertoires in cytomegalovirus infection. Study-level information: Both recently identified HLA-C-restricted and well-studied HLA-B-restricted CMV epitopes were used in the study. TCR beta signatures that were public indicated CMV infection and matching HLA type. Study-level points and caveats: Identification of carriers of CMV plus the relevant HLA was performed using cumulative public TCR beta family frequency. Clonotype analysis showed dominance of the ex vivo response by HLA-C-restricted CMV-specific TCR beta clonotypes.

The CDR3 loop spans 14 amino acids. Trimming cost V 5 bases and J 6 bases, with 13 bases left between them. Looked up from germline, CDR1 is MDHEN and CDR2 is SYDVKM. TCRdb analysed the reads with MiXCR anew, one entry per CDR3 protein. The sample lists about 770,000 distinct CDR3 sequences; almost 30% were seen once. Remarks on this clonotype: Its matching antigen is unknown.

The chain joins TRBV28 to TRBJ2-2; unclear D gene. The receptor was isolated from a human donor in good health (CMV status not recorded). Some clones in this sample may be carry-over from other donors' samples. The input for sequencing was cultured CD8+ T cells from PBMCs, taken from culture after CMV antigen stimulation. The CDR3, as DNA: TGTGCCAGCAGTCCGCTAAGGCTGGCCGGGGAGCTGTTTTTT. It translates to CASSPLRLAGELFF. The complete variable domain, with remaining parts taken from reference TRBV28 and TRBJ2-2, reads DVKVTQSSRYLVKRTGEKVFLECVQDMDHENMFWYRQDPGLGLRLIYFSYDVKMKEKGDIPEGYSVSREKKERFSLILESASTNQTSMYLCASSPLRLAGELFFGEGSRLTVL.